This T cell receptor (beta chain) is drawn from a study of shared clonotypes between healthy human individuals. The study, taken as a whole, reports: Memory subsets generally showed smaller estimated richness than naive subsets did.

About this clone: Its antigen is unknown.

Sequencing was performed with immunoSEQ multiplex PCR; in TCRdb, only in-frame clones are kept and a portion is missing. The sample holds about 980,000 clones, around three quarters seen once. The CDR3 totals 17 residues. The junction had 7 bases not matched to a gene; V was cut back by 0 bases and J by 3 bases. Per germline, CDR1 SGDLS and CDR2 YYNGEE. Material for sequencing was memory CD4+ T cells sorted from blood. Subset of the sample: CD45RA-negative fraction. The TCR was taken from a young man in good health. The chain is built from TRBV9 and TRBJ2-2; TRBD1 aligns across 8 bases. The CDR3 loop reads CASSVGSGQVYTGELFF. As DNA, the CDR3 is TGTGCCAGCAGCGTAGGCTCGGGACAGGTGTACACCGGGGAGCTGTTTTTT.